A selection of T cell receptor beta chains follows, all from one sample in a study of blood T cells in healthy people across ages. TCRdb redid the calling of the 5' RACE reads with MiXCR, one entry per CDR3 protein. The sample carries fewer than 650,000 distinct CDR3 sequences, roughly a quarter recorded once. These data were also filed under a second study, of T cells of mothers and their children.

Sample: blood. These receptors all stem from a boy aged 2-9 years in good health. The CDR3 runs from the conserved cysteine through the conserved F or W. Fields, in order: clone size, CDR3 length, D gene, V gene, J gene, CDR3 DNA, CDR3 protein. The D gene is left open where the match is weak. Only part of the rows carry a size: once, few, many, or a class if the clone is expanded.

>.|14|TRBD1|TRBV7-9|TRBJ2-3
TGTGCCACAGGGTGGGGGACAGGCACAGATACGCAGTATTTT
CATGWGTGTDTQYF
>.|13|.|TRBV5-1|TRBJ2-7
TGCGCCAGCAGAATGGACGGTTCCTACGAGCAGTACTTC
CASRMDGSYEQYF
>.|17|.|TRBV20-1|TRBJ1-5
TGCAGTGCAAGAGACACGCTTGACAGACCCTTTAATCAGCCCCAGCATTTT
CSARDTLDRPFNQPQHF
>.|15|TRBD1|TRBV18|TRBJ1-4
TGTGCCAGCTCACTGGGACAGGGGGCAGAGGAAAAACTGTTTTTT
CASSLGQGAEEKLFF
>.|14|.|TRBV3-1|TRBJ2-7
TGTGCCAGCAGCCCCTCGACAGAGAGCTACGAGCAGTACTTC
CASSPSTESYEQYF
>.|14|TRBD1|TRBV12-5|TRBJ2-2
TGTGCTAGTGGTTTAGGGACAGGCACCGGGGAGCTGTTTTTT
CASGLGTGTGELFF
>.|16|TRBD2|TRBV10-3|TRBJ2-1
TGTGCCATCAGTGAGGGGCGGGAGGGTCCCTACAATGAGCAGTTCTTC
CAISEGREGPYNEQFF
>few|13|.|TRBV3-1|TRBJ2-2
TGTGCCAGCAGCCAGTCCGTAACCGGGGAGCTGTTTTTT
CASSQSVTGELFF
>few|15|TRBD1|TRBV20-1|TRBJ1-2
TGCAGTGCTAGGGAGACAGGGCCCCCCAACTATGGCTACACCTTC
CSARETGPPNYGYTF
>few|13|TRBD1|TRBV12-3/TRBV12-4|TRBJ1-2
TGTGCCAGCAGTATGACAGGGGGCTATGGCTACACCTTC
CASSMTGGYGYTF
>.|14|.|TRBV9|TRBJ2-7
TGTGCCAGCAGCGCGGGACTGTCCTCGGACGAGCAGTACTTC
CASSAGLSSDEQYF
>.|12|.|TRBV14|TRBJ2-3
TGTGCCAGCAGCCCCTGGCTAGATACGCAGTATTTT
CASSPWLDTQYF
>.|13|.|TRBV12-3/TRBV12-4|TRBJ1-6
TGTGCCAGCAGTTTAACTCAGGGTCAACCCCTCCACTTT
CASSLTQGQPLHF
>.|11|.|TRBV19|TRBJ2-2
TGTGCCACCTATTACGCCGGGGAGCTGTTTTTT
CATYYAGELFF
>.|15|.|TRBV5-1|TRBJ2-5
TGCGCCAGCAGCCTGACAGCGGCCCTGACTTATCCACAGTACTTC
CASSLTAALTYPQYF
>.|12|.|TRBV2|TRBJ1-1
TGTGCCAGCAGTTCCGGGGGCGGCGAGGCTTTCTTT
CASSSGGGEAFF
>few|15|.|TRBV5-8|TRBJ1-1
TGTGCCAGCAGCCCCCAGATCAGCAGCTACACTGAAGCTTTCTTT
CASSPQISSYTEAFF
>.|15|.|TRBV13|TRBJ2-1
TGTGCCAGCAGCTCCCTTGTGGCTCTAGTGCCCGAGCAGTTCTTC
CASSSLVALVPEQFF
>few|18|TRBD2|TRBV7-9|TRBJ2-3
TGTGCCAGCAGCTCCTCTTCGCTAGCGGGGGGCCCCACAGATACGCAGTATTTT
CASSSSSLAGGPTDTQYF
>.|13|.|TRBV19|TRBJ2-7
TGTGCCAGTAGAAGAGAATCGGAATTCGAGCAGTACTTC
CASRRESEFEQYF
>.|12|.|TRBV24-1|TRBJ2-2
TGTGCCACTGGAGGGGTCACCGGGGAGCTGTTTTTT
CATGGVTGELFF
>few|13|.|TRBV27|TRBJ2-7
TGTGCCAGCAGTTTTGCCGCCTCCTACGAGCAGTACTTC
CASSFAASYEQYF
>few|15|TRBD1|TRBV15|TRBJ2-5
TGTGCCACCAGCAGAGGACCGGGACAGAAAGAGACCCAGTACTTC
CATSRGPGQKETQYF
>.|16|.|TRBV27|TRBJ2-1
TGTGCCAGCAGTCCTGGGGGGGGCCCCACCTACAATGAGCAGTTCTTC
CASSPGGGPTYNEQFF
>.|14|.|TRBV18|TRBJ2-3
TGTGCCAGCTCAACAGACAAGTACAGCCGTACGCAGTATTTT
CASSTDKYSRTQYF
>.|15|TRBD1|TRBV6-2/TRBV6-3|TRBJ2-1
TGTGCCAGCAGCACCGGGACAGGGATCTACAATGAGCAGTTCTTC
CASSTGTGIYNEQFF
>.|14|.|TRBV7-9|TRBJ2-1
TGTGCCAGCAGCTTAGCGTCCGCTGCCAATGAGCAGTTCTTC
CASSLASAANEQFF
>.|14|.|TRBV29-1|TRBJ2-1
TGCAGCGTATATAGCATGAGCTCCTACAATGAGCAGTTCTTC
CSVYSMSSYNEQFF
>.|13|TRBD1|TRBV20-1|TRBJ1-1
TGCAGTGCTAGAGGGGAGGGGACAGCTGAAGCTTTCTTT
CSARGEGTAEAFF
>few|14|.|TRBV9|TRBJ1-3
TGTGCCAGCAGCGTAGAAACAGGTCCAAACACCATATATTTT
CASSVETGPNTIYF
>.|15|.|TRBV18|TRBJ1-2
TGTGCCAGCTCACCGGGCACACAAGATAACTATGGCTACACCTTC
CASSPGTQDNYGYTF
>.|15|TRBD1|TRBV14|TRBJ2-5
TGTGCCAGCAGCCAGCGACAGGGGGCTTCAGAGACCCAGTACTTC
CASSQRQGASETQYF
>few|13|TRBD2|TRBV20-1|TRBJ2-7
TGCAGTGCGCAACTAGCGTCAACCTACGAGCAGTACTTC
CSAQLASTYEQYF
>.|13|.|TRBV28|TRBJ2-1
TGTGCCAGCAGTGTAGACTACTCCAATGAGCAGTTCTTC
CASSVDYSNEQFF
>.|14|.|TRBV7-3|TRBJ2-7
TGTGCCAGCAGCTTGGCGGGGAAAACCTACGAGCAGTACTTC
CASSLAGKTYEQYF
>.|16|TRBD2|TRBV24-1|TRBJ2-1
TGTGCCACCAGTGACTCCACTAGCGGTTCCCTCAATGAGCAGTTCTTC
CATSDSTSGSLNEQFF
>few|13|.|TRBV20-1|TRBJ1-1
TGCAGTGCTATTGTCACGGACCGAAGGGTAGCTTTCTTT
CSAIVTDRRVAFF
>.|14|.|TRBV20-1|TRBJ1-5
TGCAGTGCTCGGAGGGGGGGTCTGGATCAGCCCCAGCATTTT
CSARRGGLDQPQHF
>.|14|.|TRBV6-1|TRBJ1-5
TGTGCCAGCAGTGAAGCCAGGGACAATCAGCCCCAGCATTTT
CASSEARDNQPQHF
>.|15|.|TRBV20-1|TRBJ1-6
TGCAGTGCTAGTAGTGGGAGCTCCTATAATTCACCCCTCCACTTT
CSASSGSSYNSPLHF
>.|15|TRBD2|TRBV6-5|TRBJ2-2
TGTGCCAGCAGTTACTCGCGTAGCGGGTCCGGGGAGCTGTTTTTT
CASSYSRSGSGELFF
>.|17|TRBD2|TRBV20-1|TRBJ2-1
TGCAGTGCTAGAGATGCTCTTAGCGGGAGCTGGGGGGATGAGCAGTTCTTC
CSARDALSGSWGDEQFF
>.|14|TRBD1|TRBV12-3/TRBV12-4|TRBJ2-1
TGTGCCAGCAGTGGGGACAGTGGTTACAATGAGCAGTTCTTC
CASSGDSGYNEQFF
>few|19|.|TRBV5-5|TRBJ2-6
TGTGCCAGCAGCTTGAGGCTCACGCAGCGCCGCTCTGGGGCCAACGTCCTGACTTTC
CASSLRLTQRRSGANVLTF
>.|14|.|TRBV5-1|TRBJ1-4
TGCGCCAGCAGCTGGGGGGGGGCCGATGAAAAACTGTTTTTT
CASSWGGADEKLFF
>.|12|.|TRBV20-1|TRBJ1-3
TGCAGTGCCGGGACAACTGGAAACACCATATATTTT
CSAGTTGNTIYF
>.|12|TRBD1|TRBV7-2|TRBJ2-7
TGTGCCAGCAGCTTAGCAGGGGACAGGGAGTACTTC
CASSLAGDREYF
>few|16|TRBD2|TRBV2|TRBJ2-1
TGTGCCAGCAGTGAAGGGGCTAGCGGGTCCTACAATGAGCAGTTCTTC
CASSEGASGSYNEQFF
>.|14|TRBD2|TRBV20-1|TRBJ2-1
TGCAGTGCAGTTACTAGCGGGGAATACAATGAGCAGTTCTTC
CSAVTSGEYNEQFF
>few|14|.|TRBV7-2|TRBJ2-3
TGTGCCAGCAGCCCGCTACTAGCCGCAGATACGCAGTATTTT
CASSPLLAADTQYF